This T cell receptor (beta chain) was recovered during a study of blood T cell repertoires in COVID-19. Study overall: Both acute and convalescent COVID-19 samples were obtained from the United States, Italy and Spain. Nucleic acid was either cDNA or gDNA, and it came from T cells, B-cell-depleted T cells, or PBMCs.

V gave up 5 bases and J gave up 0 bases; unmatched junction bases: 6. Germline lookup yields CDR1 SGHTA and CDR2 FQGNSA. The CDR3 totals 16 residues. Enrollment of patients from Seattle took place during active infection, with longitudinal follow-up. Authors' data handling: Reference gene primer amplification yielded estimated nucleated cell counts. The method was immunoSEQ multiplex PCR; TCRdb's version includes in-frame clones alone and lacks a portion of them. The D gene and trimming were derived from the DNA, and the V and J assignments and clone size from that table. This table has about 400,000 clones, 70% to 90% appearing once.

The specimen sequenced was peripheral blood. V is TRBV7-2 and J is TRBJ2-1, with TRBD2 matching 8 bases. This receptor was obtained from a woman aged 60 to 75 with COVID-19, enrolled during active disease. The CDR3 DNA reads as TGTGCCAGCAGCCTACGGGGGGGCCACTCCTACAATGAGCAGTTCTTC. It is translated as CASSLRGGHSYNEQFF.